The 18 T cell receptor beta chains listed next were all sequenced from one sample in a study of cytomegalovirus exposure and HLA in healthy donors. Libraries were prepared by immunoSEQ multiplex PCR; TCRdb keeps only in-frame clonotypes and omits some of them. The data show around 250,000 clones, with around 91% seen just once and 0.37% held by the top ten. The sequencing sample was made of PBMCs. These receptors were taken from a woman younger than 30 in good health and CMV-seronegative.

The V and J genes are TRBV7-2 and TRBJ2-1; D call uncertain. The CDR3 consists of 14 residues. The germline V and J ends were trimmed by 4 bases and 1 base, with 8 bases remaining between them. Germline V CDR1 and CDR2: SGHTA, FQGNSA. The CDR3 spells CASSSQVSYNEQFF. In DNA, the CDR3 is TGTGCCAGCAGCTCGCAGGTTTCCTACAATGAGCAGTTCTTC.

The chain combines TRBV5-1 with TRBJ2-1, with TRBD2 matching 13 bases. This CDR3 is 16 amino acids long. From germline, CDR1 is SGHRS and CDR2 YFSETQ. With 1 base clipped from V and 7 bases from J, the junction kept 5 bases outside the gene matches. The CDR3 nucleotides read TGCGCCAGCAGCTTGACTAGCGGGGGGGCCGTGAATGAGCAGTTCTTC. Protein: CASSLTSGGAVNEQFF.

The V call is TRBV7-2, the J call TRBJ2-3, with D maybe TRBD1 (7 bases). The ends were cut back, 5 bases at V and 1 base at J, with 16 bases in the middle. The CDR3 sequence is 16 residues long. Germline V CDR1 and CDR2: SGHTA, FQGNSA. CDR3 DNA: TGTGCCAGCAGCCTACGACAGGGAGGCGGCACAGATACGCAGTATTTT. Its protein product is CASSLRQGGGTDTQYF.

Written as DNA, the CDR3 is TGCAGCGTTGGGGCAGACTATAATTCACCCCTCCACTTT. It encodes CSVGADYNSPLHF. This chain uses TRBV29-1 with TRBJ1-6; unclear D gene. The CDR3 loop spans 13 amino acids. Germline CDR1 reads SQVTM; CDR2 reads ANQGSEA. The V end lost 4 bases, the J end lost 3 bases, and 7 bases lay between the germline ends.

The chain employs TRBV5-1 and TRBJ2-1; D is perhaps TRBD1 (5 bases). V was trimmed by 1 base and J by 3 bases, leaving 14 bases between them. Germline V gene sequence: CDR1 SGHRS, CDR2 YFSETQ. CDR3 size: 16 residues. The CDR3 DNA reads TGCGCCAGCAGCTTGCAAGGGGCCACGGACTACAATGAGCAGTTCTTC. Translation: CASSLQGATDYNEQFF.

V is TRBV11-2 and J is TRBJ2-7; 7 bases are shared with TRBD1. Germline CDR1 reads SGHAT; CDR2 reads FQNNGV. The CDR3 is made up of 15 amino acids. V was clipped by 5 bases and J by 3 bases; unmatched bases: 10. DNA of the CDR3: TGTGCCAGCAGCGCTCACCTCCGGGACAGCTACGAGCAGTACTTC. It codes for CASSAHLRDSYEQYF.

This clone was seen a single time. The chain carries TRBV7-6 and TRBJ2-1; 8 positions match TRBD2. There are 16 residues in the CDR3. Trimming at V came to 7 bases and at J to 2 bases, leaving 10 bases not matched to a gene. CDR1 is SGHVS and CDR2 is FNYEAQ in the germline V gene. CDR3 DNA: TGTGCCAGCACACTCCGGGGGGGAGGTGCCTACAATGAGCAGTTCTTC. It translates to CASTLRGGGAYNEQFF.

There are a few counts of this clone. The chain is built from TRBV6-4 and TRBJ2-2, with TRBD1 matching over 7 bases. This CDR3 is built from 15 residues. V lost 2 bases, J lost 5 bases, and 5 bases stayed unmatched. CDR1 and CDR2 from the germline V gene are MRHNA and SNTAGT. CDR3 sequence reads: CASSDGTVDTGELFF. As DNA, the CDR3 is TGTGCCAGCAGTGACGGGACAGTAGATACCGGGGAGCTGTTTTTT.

The chain carries TRBV2 and TRBJ1-5; 7 bases match TRBD1. This CDR3 spans 15 amino acids. V trimming: 7 bases; J trimming: 5 bases; junction bases outside the gene matches: 11. Germline CDR1 is SNHLY and CDR2 is FYNNEI. The CDR3 DNA reads as TGTGCCAGCACTGGAGGGGACAGTGCCTATCAGCCCCAGCATTTT. Its translation is CASTGGDSAYQPQHF. The whole variable domain, filled in from reference TRBV2 and TRBJ1-5, reads EPEVTQTPSHQVTQMGQEVILRCVPISNHLYFYWYRQILGQKVEFLVSFYNNEISEKSEIFDDQFSVERPDGSNFTLKIRSTKLEDSAMYFCASTGGDSAYQPQHFGDGTRLSIL.

V and J are TRBV5-1 and TRBJ2-2, with D unclear. This CDR3 is built from 16 residues. V was cut by 0 bases and J by 7 bases, with 16 bases left in between. CDR1 is SGHRS, CDR2 YFSETQ, per germline. CDR3 sequence: CASSLVEQALGGELFF. The CDR3 region has the DNA TGCGCCAGCAGCTTGGTCGAGCAGGCATTAGGCGGGGAGCTGTTTTTT.

The chain joins TRBV11-2 to TRBJ2-5, with 12 bases identical to TRBD2. Per the germline V gene, CDR1 is SGHAT and CDR2 is FQNNGV. J was trimmed by 1 base and V by 7 bases; bases with no gene match: 4. The CDR3 sequence is 15 residues long. As DNA, the CDR3 is TGTGCCAGCACTAGCGGGGGGGCCCGCCAAGAGACCCAGTACTTC. Residues: CASTSGGARQETQYF.

The gene calls are TRBV6-5 and TRBJ2-1; 9 bases match TRBD2. The CDR3 is made up of 15 amino acids. V shed 2 bases, J shed 4 bases, and the junction held 3 bases outside the gene matches. Germline CDR1 is MNHEY and CDR2 is SVGAGI. CDR3: CASSYGGGAYNEQFF. For the CDR3, the DNA is TGTGCCAGCAGTTACGGCGGGGGGGCTTACAATGAGCAGTTCTTC.

This rearrangement joins TRBV7-2 to TRBJ2-7, with TRBD2 as a possible D gene (6 bases). CDR3 length: 15 amino acids. The germline V gene has CDR1 SGHTA and CDR2 FQGNSA. Trimming removed 4 bases at V and 5 bases at J, with 18 bases between. The CDR3 here is CASSSSSGLGDEQYV. For the CDR3, the DNA is TGTGCCAGCAGCTCCTCGAGCGGGCTTGGGGACGAGCAGTACGTC.

V gene TRBV29-1 combines with J gene TRBJ2-7; 8 bases are a match to TRBD1. CDR3 length equals 14 residues. J gave up 5 bases and V 6 bases, and 12 bases lay outside the gene matches. The V gene's germline CDR1 is SQVTM and CDR2 ANQGSEA. CDR3 DNA sequence: TGCAGCGTGGACGCAATGGACAGGGTCAACGAGCAGTACTTC. Translation: CSVDAMDRVNEQYF.

Remarks on this clone: At one end, the junction sequence differs from germline, possibly due to a read error. The rearrangement uses TRBV2 and TRBJ1-1; maybe TRBD1 (5 bases). CDR1 SNHLY and CDR2 FYNNEI come from the germline V gene. The CDR3 loop spans 12 amino acids. The CDR3 DNA reads TGTGCCAGCAGTATGGTGACTGTAGGGGTGGGTTTT. This gives the protein CASSMVTVGVGF.

The V gene is TRBV7-9, the J gene TRBJ1-2, with D unclear. Trimming stripped 11 bases from V and 8 bases from J, with 24 bases between. The CDR3 loop spans 14 amino acids. The germline CDR1 and CDR2 sequences are SEHNR and FQNEAQ (reference sequence). CDR3 coding DNA: TGTGCCCCGGGTTCTTTAGGCGGGCTAATGGGCTACACCTTC. Its protein product is CAPGSLGGLMGYTF.

The chain employs TRBV6-1 and TRBJ2-7, with 8 positions matching TRBD1. V was pared by 5 bases and J by 2 bases, with 5 bases of the junction left unmatched. The CDR3 runs 14 residues. Germline loops: CDR1 MNHNS, CDR2 SASEGT. DNA of the CDR3: TGTGCCAGCAGTTGGACAGGGATTACCTACGAGCAGTACGTC. Encoded protein: CASSWTGITYEQYV.

The chain recombines TRBV4-3 with TRBJ1-4; D is unresolved. Germline V gene data show CDR1 as LGHNA and CDR2 as YSLEER. CDR3 size: 16 residues. The ends were cut back, 0 bases at V and 7 bases at J, with 15 bases in the middle. The CDR3, as DNA: TGCGCCAGCAGCCAAGAGGACGGGGTGCAGAGTGAAAAACTGTTTTTT. Its translation: CASSQEDGVQSEKLFF.